This is a list of T cell receptor beta chains from one sample in a study of blood T cell repertoires in COVID-19. This table comes from immunoSEQ multiplex PCR, and its TCRdb copy is limited to in-frame clones, with some not included. Of over 150,000 clones in the sample, more than 60% were seen once. Sequences were obtained from peripheral blood. The receptors here all came from a man between 65 and 85 years old with acute or convalescent COVID-19. CDR3s include the opening cysteine and the closing phenylalanine or tryptophan. The order of the fields is J gene, V gene, clone size, D gene, CDR3 protein, CDR3 DNA. A D gene is named only where the DNA matches it firmly. The size entry is marked missing in some rows and otherwise reads once, few, many or a size class.

TRBJ1-2 | TRBV10-3 | NA | TRBD1 | CAISGSDRGNYYGYTF | TGTGCCATCAGTGGATCGGACAGGGGGAATTACTATGGCTACACCTTC
TRBJ2-3 | TRBV18 | NA | TRBD2 | CASSPLPGTSGASSTDTQYF | TGTGCCAGCTCACCACTACCCGGGACTAGCGGGGCCTCTAGCACAGATACGCAGTATTTT
TRBJ1-2 | TRBV5-6 | NA | TRBD1 | CASSSKGQGIYGYTF | TGTGCCAGCAGCTCAAAAGGACAGGGGATCTATGGCTACACCTTC
TRBJ1-2 | TRBV19 | NA | TRBD1 | CASNDRGPRNGYTF | TGTGCCAGTAACGACAGGGGACCTAGGAATGGCTACACCTTC
TRBJ2-1 | TRBV11-2 | NA | TRBD1 | CASSFWGQGTDEQFF | TGTGCCAGCAGCTTCTGGGGACAGGGGACCGATGAGCAGTTCTTC
TRBJ2-2 | TRBV14 | NA | NA | CASSQGPRTGELFF | TGTGCCAGCAGCCAAGGGCCCAGAACCGGGGAGCTGTTTTTT
TRBJ2-7 | TRBV6-2/TRBV6-3 | once | NA | CASSYAPQYEQYF | TGTGCCAGCAGTTACGCCCCCCAGTACGAGCAGTACTTC
TRBJ2-2 | TRBV7-6 | NA | TRBD2 | CASSYPSGQTGELFF | TGTGCCAGCAGCTATCCTAGCGGTCAAACCGGGGAGCTGTTTTTT
TRBJ1-4 | TRBV3-1/TRBV3-2 | once | NA | CASSPTQDEKLFF | TGTGCCAGCAGCCCCACGCAGGATGAAAAACTGTTTTTT
TRBJ2-2 | TRBV9 | few | TRBD2 | CASSTRTRANTGELFF | TGTGCCAGCAGCACAAGGACTAGAGCGAACACCGGGGAGCTGTTTTTT
TRBJ1-1 | TRBV11-2 | once | NA | CASSLDLAPLNTEAFF | TGTGCCAGCAGCTTAGATCTAGCGCCACTGAACACTGAAGCTTTCTTT
TRBJ2-2 | TRBV11-3 | NA | TRBD2 | CASTSREGTGELFF | TGTGCCAGCACGTCGCGGGAGGGCACCGGGGAGCTGTTTTTT
TRBJ1-5 | TRBV27 | NA | NA | CASSPTGGTTISNQPQHF | TGTGCCAGCAGTCCGACGGGGGGAACTACGATTAGCAATCAGCCCCAGCATTTT
TRBJ1-4 | TRBV10-3 | NA | NA | CAISNDAGDEKLFF | TGTGCCATCAGTAACGATGCGGGGGATGAAAAACTGTTTTTT
TRBJ2-2 | TRBV24-1 | NA | TRBD1 | CATGDRNTGELFF | TGTGCCACCGGGGACAGGAACACCGGGGAGCTGTTTTTT
TRBJ2-1 | TRBV6-2/TRBV6-3 | NA | TRBD1 | CASSYSTTLPGQYNEQFF | TGTGCCAGCAGTTACTCGACGACTCTTCCGGGACAGTACAATGAGCAGTTCTTC
TRBJ2-7 | TRBV25-1 | NA | TRBD2 | CASSGTTSGNSYEQYF | TGTGCCAGCAGTGGCACGACTAGCGGCAATTCCTACGAGCAGTACTTC
TRBJ2-7 | TRBV5-5 | NA | NA | CASSHRPGMVPSPYEQYF | TGTGCCAGCAGCCACAGACCGGGGATGGTCCCTAGTCCCTACGAGCAGTACTTC
TRBJ2-1 | TRBV11-3 | NA | NA | CASSSVAVHEQFF | TGTGCCAGCAGCTCGGTAGCAGTCCATGAGCAGTTCTTC